This T cell receptor beta chain was identified during a study of shared clonotypes between healthy human individuals. The CDR3 spans 15 residues. With 0 bases removed from V and 6 bases from J, the gap between germline ends came to 15 bases. Germline V gene sequence: CDR1 SGHRS, CDR2 YFSETQ. Sequencing used immunoSEQ multiplex PCR; TCRdb keeps in-frame clones, though not all of them. The table lists some 740,000 clones, around 92% of them singletons. Naive CD8 cells lacked CD45RO and underwent positive selection for CCR7, leaving out terminally differentiated effector memory CD45RA+ cells. The chain carries TRBV5-1 and TRBJ1-1; a possible D gene is TRBD1 (5 bases). The specimen sequenced was naive CD8+ T cells sorted from blood. The sequence was obtained from a man aged 25-45 years in good health. The CDR3 coding sequence is TGCGCCAGCAGCTTGGTAGGCCAGGGTGGCGCTGAAGCTTTCTTT. Amino acid sequence: CASSLVGQGGAEAFF.